The 22 T cell receptor beta chains in this list originate from one sample, sequenced in a study of T cell responses to AZD1222 COVID-19 vaccine. The protocol was immunoSEQ multiplex PCR, while the TCRdb copy is restricted to in-frame clones and leaves out a portion. Found here are around 110,000 clones, roughly nine tenths of them singletons; the top ten hold around 4.5%. The sequencing here drew on peripheral blood, taken on day 0 of AZD1222 vaccination. The receptors were gathered from an adult in good health.

The chain carries TRBV6-5 and TRBJ1-2; D perhaps matches TRBD1 (5 bases). Trimming pared 9 bases from V and 4 bases from J, leaving 15 bases between. Germline CDR1 and CDR2: MNHEY and SVGAGI. CDR3 size: 13 residues. The CDR3 region has the DNA TGTGCCAGTGCCCAGGGAGAGGGCTATGGCTACACCTTC. Protein: CASAQGEGYGYTF.

This sequence joins TRBV12-3 or TRBV12-4 and TRBJ1-2; a possible D gene is TRBD1 (5 bases). The CDR3 sequence is 13 residues long. The V end was cut by 5 bases, the J end by 3 bases, with 10 bases between. DNA for the CDR3: TGTGCCAGCAGTCCCGGGGCCCACTATGGCTACACCTTC. It codes for CASSPGAHYGYTF.

A few counts support this clone. The chain couples TRBV7-8 to TRBJ1-4; D may be TRBD1 (5 bases). The ends were cut back, 1 base at V and 4 bases at J, with 10 bases in the middle. The CDR3 totals 15 residues. Germline V CDR1 and CDR2: SGHVS, FQNEAQ. CDR3 DNA sequence: TGTGCCAGCAGCTTAGAGAGGGGCAATAATGAAAAACTGTTTTTT. It encodes CASSLERGNNEKLFF.

The gene calls are TRBV25-1 and TRBJ1-4; D may be TRBD1 (5 bases). Germline lookup yields CDR1 MGHDK and CDR2 SYGVNS. Trimming took off 1 base at V and 7 bases at J, with 13 bases between the two ends. CDR3 length: 15 residues. DNA of the CDR3: TGTGCCAGCAGTGAATTGGGGGTGTCTTCTGAAAAACTGTTTTTT. Translating gives CASSELGVSSEKLFF.

CDR3 DNA: TGTGCCAGCAGTTTAGGACAGGCCAAAAACATTCAGTACTTC. This gives the protein CASSLGQAKNIQYF. V gene TRBV6-6 combines with J gene TRBJ2-4; tentatively, D is TRBD1 (6 bases). CDR1 and CDR2 from the germline V gene are MNHNY and SVGAGI (reference sequence). The V end was cut by 4 bases, the J end by 1 base, with 8 bases between. The CDR3 extends over 14 amino acids.

The chain uses TRBV28 and TRBJ2-1; 7 positions agree with TRBD1. CDR1 is MDHEN, CDR2 SYDVKM, per germline. The V gene end was trimmed by 5 bases and the J gene end by 7 bases; junction bases not matched to a gene: 11. CDR3 length: 15 amino acids. The CDR3 sequence is CASSRRGRRANEQFF. The CDR3 DNA reads TGTGCCAGCAGTCGAAGGGGGCGCCGGGCGAATGAGCAGTTCTTC.

The chain uses TRBV5-5 and TRBJ2-7, with D possibly being TRBD1 (6 bases). V shed 6 bases and J shed 2 bases, with 15 bases lying between them. This CDR3 spans 14 amino acids. CDR1 and CDR2 (germline): SGHKS, YYEKEE (reference sequence). The CDR3 nucleotides are TGTGCCAGCAAAAAGGAAGGGACACCCTACGAGCAGTACTTC. Translation: CASKKEGTPYEQYF.

This chain joins TRBV18 and TRBJ1-2, with a possible D match to TRBD1 (5 bases). The CDR3 totals 13 residues. V dropped 2 bases and J dropped 10 bases, with 14 bases sitting between them. Germline V lookup: CDR1 KGHSH, CDR2 LQKENI. The DNA of the CDR3 is TGTGCCAGCTCACCAACGACAAGACAGCTCTACACCTTC. Translation: CASSPTTRQLYTF.

This clone was detected only a few times. The chain is built from TRBV12-3 or TRBV12-4 and TRBJ1-5; D gene unclear. This CDR3 region has 13 residues. The V end lost 6 bases, the J end lost 7 bases, and 13 bases lay between the germline ends. The CDR3 region is CASSPSIEQPQHF. The CDR3 nucleotides read TGTGCCAGCAGCCCGAGCATCGAGCAGCCCCAGCATTTT.

CDR3 protein: CASSQGTVLGQETQYF. CDR3 DNA sequence: TGTGCCAGCAGCCAAGGGACAGTCCTCGGTCAAGAGACCCAGTACTTC. This chain connects TRBV3-1 (or the pseudogene TRBV3-2) to TRBJ2-5; D perhaps matches TRBD1 (6 bases). The CDR3 has 16 residues. V was shortened by 1 base and J by 2 bases, with 14 bases between the two germline ends. Germline values: CDR1 LGHDT, CDR2 YNNKEL (reference sequence).

This chain connects TRBV7-9 to TRBJ1-2, with unresolved D. V dropped 4 bases and J dropped 0 bases, with 15 bases sitting between them. The CDR3 runs 16 residues. CDR1 is SEHNR, CDR2 FQNEAQ, per germline (reference sequence). Here the CDR3 reads CASSSRVRRANYGYTF. In DNA form, the CDR3 reads TGTGCCAGCAGCTCACGTGTCCGGCGTGCTAACTATGGCTACACCTTC.

Only a few counts were recorded for this clone. The rearrangement uses TRBV21-1 and TRBJ2-7; TRBD2 was called by the table and not checked on the DNA. TRBV21-1 corresponds to a pseudogene. This CDR3 contains 16 residues. The CDR3 DNA is TGTGCCAGCAGCCCGGGACTAGCGGGGCGCGGGGACGAGCAGTACTTC. It codes for CASSPGLAGRGDEQYF.

The gene calls are TRBV19 and TRBJ2-2; D remains unclear. V lost 5 bases and J 8 bases, leaving 9 bases between the germline ends. Germline values: CDR1 LNHDA, CDR2 SQIVND (reference sequence). This CDR3 has 12 amino acids. CDR3 DNA sequence: TGTGCCAGTAGTCCGATGGGTGGGGAGCTGTTTTTT. Encoded protein: CASSPMGGELFF.

The V gene is TRBV7-2, the J gene TRBJ1-5; a weak D match, TRBD1 (6 bases). This CDR3 contains 16 residues. The V end was cut by 1 base, the J end by 2 bases, with 12 bases between. Germline values: CDR1 SGHTA, CDR2 FQGNSA. The CDR3 sequence: CASSLGQGGGNQPQHF. CDR3 sequence (DNA): TGTGCCAGCAGCTTAGGGCAAGGGGGGGGCAATCAGCCCCAGCATTTT.

The chain employs TRBV9 and TRBJ1-1; no definite D call. Germline values: CDR1 SGDLS, CDR2 YYNGEE. With 3 bases removed from V and 2 bases from J, the gap between germline ends came to 11 bases. CDR3 length: 14 residues. DNA for the CDR3: TGTGCCAGCAGCGATCAGCTTTCTAACACTGAAGCTTTCTTT. Its protein product is CASSDQLSNTEAFF.

The rearrangement uses TRBV10-3 and TRBJ1-1; no firm D call. The V end lost 3 bases, the J end lost 2 bases, and 4 bases lay between the germline ends. This CDR3 is built from 12 residues. In germline, CDR1 is ENHRY, CDR2 SYGVKD. CDR3 bases: TGTGCCATCAGTGATCCTAACACTGAAGCTTTCTTT. Encoded protein: CAISDPNTEAFF.

Only a few counts were recorded for this clone. The CDR3 DNA reads TGTGCCAGCAGCTTAGAATTGGGCAGGGGGCGCGTTAGGACTGAAGCTTTCTTT. Its translation is CASSLELGRGRVRTEAFF. This chain joins TRBV11-2 and TRBJ1-1; 8 bases are shared with TRBD1. Trimming removed 0 bases from V and 5 bases from J; junction bases left unmatched: 14. The germline gives CDR1 SGHAT, CDR2 FQNNGV. This CDR3 has 18 residues.

This chain joins TRBV5-4 and TRBJ2-7, with D possibly matching TRBD2 (5 bases). The CDR3 sequence is 14 residues long. CDR1 is SGHNT and CDR2 is YYREEE in the germline V gene (reference sequence). The germline V and J ends were trimmed by 0 bases and 6 bases, with 13 bases remaining between them. The DNA of the CDR3 is TGTGCCAGCAGCTTGGGAAGGGCCCGGGGCGAGCAGTACTTC. Protein product: CASSLGRARGEQYF.

The V gene is TRBV5-1, the J gene TRBJ1-2; D may be TRBD1 (6 bases). V gave up 0 bases and J gave up 0 bases, with 12 bases separating them. There are 16 residues in the CDR3. The V gene's germline CDR1 is SGHRS and CDR2 YFSETQ. The CDR3 region is CASSLEGTPSNYGYTF. Written as DNA, the CDR3 is TGCGCCAGCAGCTTGGAGGGGACACCCTCTAACTATGGCTACACCTTC.

This sequence joins TRBV25-1 and TRBJ2-1; D is undetermined. The CDR3 is 12 residues long. Germline CDR1 is MGHDK and CDR2 is SYGVNS. Deletions cut 7 bases from V and 1 base from J, with 5 bases between. The CDR3 DNA sequence: TGTGCCAGCACCACTTCCTACAATGAGCAGTTCTTC. Amino acids: CASTTSYNEQFF.

The V call is TRBV2, the J call TRBJ1-2, with D possibly TRBD1 on 5 matching bases. The ends were cut back, 8 bases at V and 0 bases at J, with 16 bases in the middle. The CDR3 covers 15 residues. Germline V CDR1 and CDR2: SNHLY, FYNNEI. The CDR3: CASPTREGANYGYTF. CDR3 DNA sequence: TGTGCCAGCCCCACCAGGGAGGGCGCTAACTATGGCTACACCTTC.

The chain has TRBV6-2 or TRBV6-3 and TRBJ1-1, with D perhaps matching TRBD1 (5 bases). Germline values: CDR1 MNHEY, CDR2 SVGEGT. The CDR3 loop spans 13 amino acids. Deletions cut 5 bases from V and 5 bases from J, with 12 bases between. CDR3 protein: CASSKASGTEAFF. The DNA of the CDR3 is TGTGCCAGCAGTAAGGCGTCAGGGACTGAAGCTTTCTTT.